One sample yielded the 29 T cell receptor beta chains listed below, sequenced in a study of blood T cell repertoires in COVID-19 (dated by TCRdb to 2020 to 2021). Library creation used the immunoSEQ multiplex PCR assay. TCRdb retrieved this table from immuneACCESS and kept in-frame rearrangements only. Not all clones are present; in checked studies, unresolved V genes account for under half, and no reason is known for the remainder. Counted in this sample were about 220,000 clones; approximately 84% of them appeared once. The ten top clones hold about 15% of the sample. Input material: PBMCs or T cells enriched from blood (not recorded which). The origin of the receptors is a man in his forties or fifties who had recovered from COVID-19.

Regarding this clone: Additional DNA sequences in this sample encode the identical CDR3. Here the CDR3 reads CASSGRGNTEAFF. The CDR3 DNA reads as TGTGCCAGCAGCGGTCGCGGGAACACTGAAGCTTTCTTT. V usage is TRBV9 and J usage is TRBJ1-1; no definite D call. Trimming left V 3 bases short and J 1 base short, with 7 bases between. The CDR3 has 13 residues. Per germline, CDR1 SGDLS and CDR2 YYNGEE.

This clone was detected only a few times. The chain carries TRBV4-1 and TRBJ2-7, with 9 bases aligning to TRBD2. This CDR3 is built from 17 residues. Germline trimming cut 1 base from V and 5 bases from J; bases unmatched to any gene: 12. In germline, CDR1 is MGHRA, CDR2 YSYEKL. The CDR3 region is CASSQASGSGRGHEQYF. In nucleotides, the CDR3 is TGCGCCAGCAGCCAAGCTTCGGGTAGCGGGAGAGGGCACGAGCAGTACTTC.

This chain connects TRBV20-1 to TRBJ2-1, with D maybe TRBD1 (5 bases). V was clipped by 6 bases and J by 12 bases, with 15 bases between them. This CDR3 contains 11 residues. CDR1 and CDR2 from the germline V gene are DFQATT and SNEGSKA (reference sequence). Here the CDR3 DNA reads TGCAGTGCAGACTGGGATACAGGGCAGTTCTTC. As protein: CSADWDTGQFF.

This rearrangement joins TRBV5-5 to TRBJ1-1, with a possible D match to TRBD1 (5 bases). The germline V and J ends were trimmed by 0 bases and 4 bases, with 10 bases remaining between them. Germline V gene lookup returns CDR1 SGHKS and CDR2 YYEKEE (reference sequence). This CDR3 contains 14 residues. Here the CDR3 reads CASSLEGHGTEAFF. The CDR3 region has the DNA TGTGCCAGCAGCTTGGAGGGGCACGGCACTGAAGCTTTCTTT.

The rearrangement links TRBV20-1 to TRBJ2-5; D may be TRBD1 or TRBD2 (5 bases each). V lost 3 bases and J lost 2, with 16 bases in between. The CDR3 totals 15 residues. Germline V gene lookup returns CDR1 DFQATT and CDR2 SNEGSKA (reference sequence). CDR3 sequence reads: CSASGASQEQETQYF. CDR3 DNA sequence: TGCAGTGCTAGTGGGGCTAGCCAAGAGCAAGAGACCCAGTACTTC.

The chain uses TRBV5-1 and TRBJ2-7; 13 bases are a match to TRBD2. Trimming removed 4 bases from V and 4 bases from J; junction bases left unmatched: 5. Germline values: CDR1 SGHRS, CDR2 YFSETQ. The CDR3 covers 15 residues. The DNA of the CDR3 is TGCGCCAGCAGCCCCACGACTAGCGGGGGGTACGAGCAGTACTTC. This encodes CASSPTTSGGYEQYF.

This clone has just one count. The chain's CDR3 is CATRGGLNTGELFF. The CDR3 DNA reads TGTGCCACCCGAGGGGGCCTCAACACCGGGGAGCTGTTTTTT. V is TRBV28 and J is TRBJ2-2, with 7 bases that match TRBD1. The CDR3 has 14 residues. Per the germline V gene, CDR1 is MDHEN and CDR2 is SYDVKM. V lost 10 bases and J lost 2; bases outside the gene matches: 7.

V and J are TRBV7-2 and TRBJ1-2, with TRBD1 matching 8 bases. This CDR3 comprises 14 residues. The junction had 7 bases not matched to a gene; V was cut back by 5 bases and J by 5 bases. Per germline, CDR1 SGHTA and CDR2 FQGNSA. The CDR3 sequence: CASSPGQGTYGYTF. The CDR3 DNA follows: TGTGCCAGCAGCCCTGGACAGGGTACTTATGGCTACACCTTC.

V gene TRBV13 combines with J gene TRBJ1-2; unclear D gene. V was clipped by 2 bases and J by 5 bases, with 15 bases between them. Germline CDR1 reads PRHDT; CDR2 reads FYEKMQ (reference sequence). This CDR3 has 15 residues. In nucleotides, the CDR3 is TGTGCCAGCAGCTTAATGGCAGGACGAGGGTATGGCTACACCTTC. Protein product: CASSLMAGRGYGYTF. Variable domain in full (rest from reference TRBV13 and TRBJ1-2): AAGVIQSPRHLIKEKRETATLKCYPIPRHDTVYWYQQGPGQDPQFLISFYEKMQSDKGSIPDRFSAQQFSDYHSELNMSSLELGDSALYFCASSLMAGRGYGYTFGSGTRLTVV.

CDR3 amino acids: CAILQPGNEKLFF. CDR3 sequence (DNA): TGTGCCATCCTCCAACCAGGGAATGAAAAACTGTTTTTT. V gene TRBV28 combines with J gene TRBJ1-4; possible D gene TRBD1, 5 bases. With 10 bases removed from V and 5 bases from J, the gap between germline ends came to 14 bases. CDR1 and CDR2 from the germline V gene are MDHEN and SYDVKM. The CDR3 is 13 residues long.

The chain has TRBV7-2 and TRBJ2-7; tentatively, D is TRBD2 (6 bases). Trimming removed 5 bases at V and 1 base at J, with 15 bases between. The germline CDR1 and CDR2 sequences are SGHTA and FQGNSA. CDR3 length equals 15 residues. In DNA, the CDR3 is TGTGCCAGCAGCGTCTGGAGGGACGCATCCTACGAGCAGTACTTC. Protein sequence: CASSVWRDASYEQYF.

The chain carries TRBV21-1 and TRBJ1-1. TRBV21-1 is a pseudogene locus. This CDR3 comprises 17 residues. The CDR3 coding sequence is TGTGCCAGCAGCAAAGTACCCGGCGGGGGGAGTGGGACTGAAGCTTTCTTT. Protein: CASSKVPGGGSGTEAFF.

V gene TRBV3-1 (or the pseudogene TRBV3-2) combines with J gene TRBJ2-5; 9 nucleotides line up with TRBD2. The CDR3 has 14 amino acids. Trimming took 4 bases from V and 1 from J; bases not matched to a gene: 1. Per the germline V gene, CDR1 is LGHDT and CDR2 is YNNKEL (reference sequence). The CDR3 DNA is TGTGCCAGCAGCCCTAGCGGGACCCAAGAGACCCAGTACTTC. It codes for CASSPSGTQETQYF.

The chain has TRBV20-1 and TRBJ2-7; 10 bases fit TRBD2. CDR3 length: 11 amino acids. V gave up 5 bases and J gave up 12 bases; unmatched junction bases: 7. Looked up from germline, CDR1 is DFQATT and CDR2 is SNEGSKA (reference sequence). CDR3 sequence: CSAGLAGVRYF. The CDR3 DNA sequence: TGCAGTGCTGGCCTAGCGGGAGTAAGGTACTTC.

V gene TRBV7-7 combines with J gene TRBJ2-2, with 10 bases that match TRBD2. The germline V gene encodes CDR1 SSHAT and CDR2 FNYEAQ (reference sequence). Unmatched junction bases numbered 6, after V lost 6 bases and J lost 2 bases. The CDR3 runs to 16 residues. The CDR3 sequence is CASRPGLAENTGELFF. CDR3 nucleotide sequence: TGTGCCAGCAGACCAGGACTAGCGGAAAACACCGGGGAGCTGTTTTTT.

The chain combines TRBV7-3 with TRBJ1-2; D might be TRBD1 (5 bases). Germline CDR1 is SGHTA and CDR2 is FQGTGA. V was trimmed by 3 bases and J by 4 bases, leaving 12 bases between them. CDR3 length: 14 residues. The CDR3 is CASSLRGEGYGYTF. CDR3 coding DNA: TGTGCCAGCAGCTTGAGAGGGGAGGGCTATGGCTACACCTTC.

The rearrangement links TRBV7-2 to TRBJ2-7; D perhaps matches TRBD1 (6 bases). CDR1 and CDR2 from the germline V gene are SGHTA and FQGNSA. This CDR3 spans 13 amino acids. The V gene lost 3 bases and the J gene lost 6 bases, with 12 bases spanning the gap. CDR3 sequence reads: CASSFTTGPEQYF. As DNA, the CDR3 is TGTGCCAGCAGCTTTACCACAGGGCCCGAGCAGTACTTC.

The chain is built from TRBV5-4 and TRBJ2-7; 9 bases are a match to TRBD2. CDR1 is SGHNT and CDR2 is YYREEE in the germline V gene (reference sequence). With 0 bases clipped from V and 2 bases from J, the junction kept 9 bases outside the gene matches. The CDR3 is 17 amino acids. The CDR3 spells CASSLGSAGGPPYEQYF. The CDR3 DNA reads TGTGCCAGCAGCTTGGGTTCGGCGGGAGGGCCCCCCTACGAGCAGTACTTC.

V gene TRBV4-3 combines with J gene TRBJ1-3; TRBD1 might be the D (5 bases). V lost 0 bases to trimming and J lost 4 bases, with 13 bases between them. This CDR3 spans 16 amino acids. From germline, CDR1 is LGHNA and CDR2 YSLEER. The CDR3: CASSQDLGGGGNTIYF. CDR3 in DNA: TGCGCCAGCAGCCAAGATCTGGGGGGGGGAGGAAACACCATATATTTT.

This rearrangement joins TRBV10-3 to TRBJ1-5; D unresolved. CDR1 and CDR2 from the germline V gene are ENHRY and SYGVKD. The CDR3 length is 12 residues. V lost 2 bases and J 4 bases, leaving 3 bases between the germline ends. The CDR3 DNA reads TGTGCCATCAGTGAGACAAATCAGCCCCAGCATTTT. Translation gives CAISETNQPQHF.

V usage is TRBV2 and J usage is TRBJ2-7, with a possible D match to TRBD2 (6 bases). The CDR3 spans 15 residues. Per the germline V gene, CDR1 is SNHLY and CDR2 is FYNNEI. Trimming shortened V by 3 bases and J by 1 base, and 13 bases separated the two germline ends. The chain's CDR3 is CASSDGGAGSYEQYF. DNA for the CDR3: TGTGCCAGCAGTGACGGAGGGGCAGGGTCCTACGAGCAGTACTTC.

This chain connects TRBV7-2 to TRBJ2-7; 9 nucleotides agree with TRBD1. The CDR3 extends over 14 amino acids. CDR1 and CDR2 from the germline V gene are SGHTA and FQGNSA. J gave up 6 bases and V 8 bases, and 11 bases lay outside the gene matches. CDR3 nucleotides: TGTGCCAGCGGACTTTGGACAGGGGATGCCGAGCAGTACTTC. Residues: CASGLWTGDAEQYF.

This clone turned up a few times. This chain links TRBV11-3 with TRBJ2-1; TRBD1 matches 9 bases. J was trimmed by 8 bases and V by 3 bases; bases with no gene match: 5. CDR3 length equals 14 residues. The germline V gene encodes CDR1 SGHNT and CDR2 YENEEA. CDR3 DNA: TGTGCCAGCAGCTTCTATGGACAGGGGTATGAGCAGTTCTTC. Its translation: CASSFYGQGYEQFF.

The chain recombines TRBV2 with TRBJ1-5; 9 nucleotides line up with TRBD1. J gave up 2 bases and V 5 bases, and 7 bases lay outside the gene matches. Germline loops: CDR1 SNHLY, CDR2 FYNNEI. The length of the CDR3 is 16 residues. The CDR3 sequence is CASSTGTGNRNQPQHF. The CDR3 bases are TGTGCCAGCAGTACCGGGACAGGGAATCGCAATCAGCCCCAGCATTTT.

This chain uses TRBV19 with TRBJ1-2, with 7 bases that match TRBD1. The CDR3 covers 14 residues. In germline, CDR1 is LNHDA, CDR2 SQIVND (reference sequence). V trimming: 2 bases; J trimming: 4 bases; junction bases outside the gene matches: 4. CDR3 residues: CASSIQRTGYGYTF. Written as DNA, the CDR3 is TGTGCCAGTAGTATACAACGGACAGGCTATGGCTACACCTTC.

V is TRBV6-5 and J is TRBJ2-3, with 9 bases lining up with TRBD2. The CDR3 is 13 amino acids. Germline CDR1 MNHEY, CDR2 SVGAGI. Trimming removed 8 bases from V and 4 bases from J; junction bases left unmatched: 4. The CDR3 here is CASGLAKADTQYF. The CDR3 DNA reads TGTGCCAGCGGACTAGCGAAGGCAGATACGCAGTATTTT.

In this sample, this clone turned up a few times. V is TRBV4-1 and J is TRBJ1-1, with TRBD1 matching over 8 bases. The CDR3 has 16 amino acids. Germline loops: CDR1 MGHRA, CDR2 YSYEKL. Losses at the gene ends were 1 base for V and 11 bases for J; bases not matched to a gene: 15. CDR3 DNA sequence: TGCGCCAGCAGCCAAGGTAGTGGGGACAGGAGGGCGGTTGCTTTCTTT. Its protein product is CASSQGSGDRRAVAFF.

V usage is TRBV9 and J usage is TRBJ1-5; D might be TRBD1 (5 bases). The CDR3 consists of 14 residues. CDR1 is SGDLS, CDR2 YYNGEE, per germline. V was clipped by 0 bases and J by 6 bases, with 10 bases between them. This CDR3 reads CASSVGSGPQPQHF. The CDR3 nucleotides are TGTGCCAGCAGCGTAGGCTCAGGGCCTCAGCCCCAGCATTTT.

This clone was observed once. The chain joins TRBV19 to TRBJ1-5; D is ambiguous. The V and J ends lost 3 bases and 0 bases respectively, with 9 bases between them. This CDR3 comprises 15 residues. Germline V CDR1 and CDR2: LNHDA, SQIVND (reference sequence). In nucleotides, the CDR3 is TGTGCCAGTAGTATCCCGGGTCTTAGCAATCAGCCCCAGCATTTT. It yields the protein CASSIPGLSNQPQHF.